A selection of T cell receptor beta chains follows, all from one sample in a study of control samples from healthy donors and cancer patients. Repertoires were generated with immunoSEQ multiplex PCR, while TCRdb's copy carries only in-frame clones and drops some. The repertoire has around 70,000 clones, 85% to 95% of them found once; the top ten carry approximately 3%. The sequenced sample consisted of blood. These TCRs come from a woman in her 30s in good health. Both conserved end residues are part of each CDR3. The D gene is left open where the match is weak. Clone size is given for some rows only: seen once, a few or many times, or a class if the clone is expanded.

>NA|TRBJ2-3|TRBV30|NA
TGTGCCTGGGGTTTAGATACGCAGTATTTT
CAWGLDTQYF
>NA|TRBJ2-1|TRBV2|NA
TGTGCCAGCAGATTCGACTACCTTTGGGGGGACAATGAGCAGTTCTTC
CASRFDYLWGDNEQFF
>NA|TRBJ1-5|TRBV18|NA
TGTGCCAGCTCACCACGGGTGATGTCTCAGCCCCAGCATTTT
CASSPRVMSQPQHF
>TRBD1|TRBJ1-1|TRBV11-3|NA
TGTGCCAGCAGCTGGAGACAGGGGGGAGCTTTCTTT
CASSWRQGGAFF
>NA|TRBJ1-3|TRBV5-4|NA
TGTGCCAGCAGCTCGCCCAACCCGGGGAGCACCATATATTTT
CASSSPNPGSTIYF
>NA|TRBJ1-1|TRBV6-5|NA
TGTGCCAGCACAAAGACATTCAACACTGAAGCTTTCTTT
CASTKTFNTEAFF
>TRBD1|TRBJ1-2|TRBV9|NA
TGTGCCAGCAGCGGGGGGGGGACAGGGTACTCGGCCTATGGCTACACCTTC
CASSGGGTGYSAYGYTF
>TRBD2|TRBJ2-1|TRBV19|NA
TGTGCCAGCCATGGGACTAGCGGGTGGAATGAGCAGTTCTTC
CASHGTSGWNEQFF
>NA|TRBJ1-5|TRBV7-8|NA
TGTGCCAGCAGCTTTGACTATTATAGCAATCAGTCCCAGCATTTT
CASSFDYYSNQSQHF
>TRBD1|TRBJ2-1|TRBV30|once
TGTGCCTGGAGTCCCGGGACAGAATGGGATGAGCAGTTCTTC
CAWSPGTEWDEQFF
>NA|TRBJ2-5|TRBV9|NA
TGTGCCAGCAGCGTAGCGGGGGTGCAAGAGACCCAGTACTTC
CASSVAGVQETQYF
>NA|TRBJ1-1|TRBV5-1|NA
TGCGCCAGCAGCTGGGATATCATGAACACTGAAGCTTTCTTT
CASSWDIMNTEAFF
>NA|TRBJ2-1|TRBV9|NA
TGTGCCAGCAGCGTAGAAGGTGGTGAGCAGTTCTTC
CASSVEGGEQFF
>TRBD1|TRBJ1-5|TRBV4-1|NA
TGCGCCAGCAGCGTGGGACAGGCTAGCAATCAGCCCCAGCATTTT
CASSVGQASNQPQHF